A single sample gave rise to the 27 T cell receptor beta chains below, sequenced in a study of blood T cells in healthy people across ages. Primers used in a second PCR of about 7 to 12 cycles were a sample-barcoded 5' primer and a J-beta primer mix. TCRdb reprocessed the 5' RACE reads with MiXCR, giving one entry per CDR3 protein. The sample has about 1.5 million distinct CDR3 sequences; 42% are singletons. The sequenced sample was blood. Receptors originate from a woman younger than 30 in good health.

With respect to this clonotype: A much larger clone lies a single base off, so this may be a read error. The gene calls are TRBV5-1 and TRBJ2-3; TRBD1 agrees at 7 bases. With 4 bases clipped from V and 2 bases from J, the junction kept 4 bases outside the gene matches. Looked up from germline, CDR1 is SGHRS and CDR2 is YFSETQ. The CDR3 loop spans 14 amino acids. The CDR3, as DNA: TGCGCCAGCAGCCAGGGACAGAACACAGATACGCAGTATTTT. Protein: CASSQGQNTDTQYF.

The table lists this clonotype with a few counts. The rearrangement joins TRBV6-2 or TRBV6-3 to TRBJ2-7; unclear D gene. V gave up 2 bases and J gave up 3 bases, with 11 bases separating them. This CDR3 has 14 amino acids. The germline V gene has CDR1 MNHEY and CDR2 SVGEGT. The CDR3 DNA sequence: TGTGCCAGCAGTTACCCCCCGGCCGGCTACGAGCAGTACTTC. This encodes CASSYPPAGYEQYF.

Only one count was recorded for this clonotype. The junction departs from the called germline gene at one end, perhaps through a read error. This chain connects TRBV6-5 to TRBJ1-2; tentative D call: TRBD1 (5 bases). Per germline, CDR1 MNHEY and CDR2 SVGAGI. The CDR3 spans 15 residues. The CDR3, as DNA: TGTGTCAGCAGTACCGGGGCAGGGTCTGGCTATGGCTACACCTTC. As protein: CVSSTGAGSGYGYTF.

The chain combines TRBV19 with TRBJ1-5; maybe TRBD1 (6 bases). The germline V and J ends were trimmed by 4 bases and 3 bases, with 13 bases remaining between them. CDR1 and CDR2 from the germline V gene are LNHDA and SQIVND (reference sequence). The CDR3 covers 15 residues. The CDR3 coding sequence is TGTGCCAGTAGTACCTTCGGACAGACCAATCAGCCCCAGCATTTT. Encoded protein: CASSTFGQTNQPQHF.

V gene TRBV30 combines with J gene TRBJ1-3; tentative D call: TRBD1 (5 bases). CDR1 is GTSNPN and CDR2 is SVGIG in the germline V gene (reference sequence). Between the trimmed V and J ends, which lost 4 bases and 1 base, there was a span of 11 bases. The CDR3 loop spans 14 amino acids. CDR3 nucleotide sequence: TGTGCCTGGAACGGGGGAAATTCTGGAAACACCATATATTTT. The encoded protein is CAWNGGNSGNTIYF.

V gene TRBV2 combines with J gene TRBJ1-1, with TRBD1 matching 7 bases. J gave up 2 bases and V 8 bases, and 5 bases lay outside the gene matches. Germline-derived CDR1 and CDR2 are SNHLY and FYNNEI. The CDR3 has 13 residues. CDR3 protein: CASQGQRNTEAFF. The CDR3 coding sequence is TGTGCCAGCCAGGGACAGCGAAACACTGAAGCTTTCTTT.

V is TRBV6-5 and J is TRBJ2-1; 9 bases are a match to TRBD2. After removal of 4 bases from V and 1 base from J, the junction contained 5 bases not matched to a gene. This CDR3 spans 16 amino acids. The V gene's germline CDR1 is MNHEY and CDR2 SVGAGI. The CDR3 reads CASSSSTSGSYNEQFF. In DNA, the CDR3 is TGTGCCAGCAGTTCGTCGACTAGCGGATCCTACAATGAGCAGTTCTTC.

This clonotype was seen just once. V gene TRBV27 combines with J gene TRBJ1-1, with TRBD1 identical over 7 bases. Unmatched junction bases numbered 13, after V lost 1 base and J lost 5 bases. Germline V lookup: CDR1 MNHEY, CDR2 SMNVEV (reference sequence). The CDR3 length is 17 residues. CDR3 bases: TGTGCCAGCAGTTTATTCTTCGGAACAGGGGTAGGGACTGAAGCTTTCTTT. This gives the protein CASSLFFGTGVGTEAFF.

This clonotype has only a few counts. CDR3 loop: CSAPPGTSTTDTQYF. The CDR3 DNA reads as TGCAGTGCTCCCCCCGGGACTAGCACCACAGATACGCAGTATTTT. This chain uses TRBV20-1 with TRBJ2-3, with 9 bases matching TRBD2. This CDR3 region has 15 residues. Germline CDR1 reads DFQATT; CDR2 reads SNEGSKA (reference sequence). V lost 5 bases and J lost 2; bases outside the gene matches: 8.

In this sample, this clonotype turned up a few times. The gene calls are TRBV10-3 and TRBJ2-4; a weak D match, TRBD1 (7 bases). The end of the DNA is better explained by TRBJ2-5, so the J call may be wrong. This CDR3 has 15 residues. Germline-derived CDR1 and CDR2 are ENHRY and SYGVKD. CDR3 sequence (DNA): TGTGCCATCAGTGAGTCAGGAGGGGGCGGAGAGACCCAGTACTTC. Translating gives CAISESGGGGETQYF.

In its sample, this clonotype was seen once. This sequence joins TRBV15 and TRBJ2-1; weak D call: TRBD1 (6 bases). V lost 4 bases, J lost 7 bases, and 17 bases lay in between. The CDR3 consists of 15 residues. Germline V gives CDR1 LNHNV, CDR2 YYDKDF (reference sequence). The DNA for the CDR3 is TGTGCCACCAGCACCGGTGAGGTAGGGGGAAATGAGCAGTTCTTC. Its protein is CATSTGEVGGNEQFF.

This clonotype was recorded a few times. This chain links TRBV6-6 with TRBJ1-2; D is unresolved. This CDR3 spans 15 amino acids. V was cut by 0 bases and J by 2 bases, with 10 bases left in between. Per the germline V gene, CDR1 is MNHNY and CDR2 is SVGAGI (reference sequence). In nucleotides, the CDR3 is TGTGCCAGCAGTTACTCCGACGGACCCAACTATGGCTACACCTTC. The encoded protein is CASSYSDGPNYGYTF.

The chain links TRBV20-1 to TRBJ2-5, with a weak D call TRBD2 (5 bases). The DNA end lines up better with TRBJ2-7; the J call may be wrong. CDR3 length: 14 amino acids. Germline CDR1 DFQATT, CDR2 SNEGSKA (reference sequence). CDR3 bases: TGCAGTGCTAGGGACCCGGAGAGGGTCTACGAGCAGTACTTC. Its translation: CSARDPERVYEQYF.

This clonotype was counted only a few times. This chain connects TRBV7-7 to TRBJ2-3; D remains ambiguous. Germline CDR1 SSHAT, CDR2 FNYEAQ (reference sequence). V lost 1 base to trimming and J lost 5 bases, with 19 bases between them. This CDR3 is built from 17 residues. CDR3 coding DNA: TGTGCCAGCAGCTTAGTAACTTTCGGCTCTAGTCAAGATACGCAGTATTTT. As protein: CASSLVTFGSSQDTQYF.

This clonotype was detected only a few times. V is TRBV20-1 and J is TRBJ2-5; D call uncertain. The V and J ends lost 1 base and 11 bases respectively, with 14 bases between them. The germline gives CDR1 DFQATT, CDR2 SNEGSKA (reference sequence). The CDR3 spans 12 residues. The CDR3 here is CSARVRQDEQYF. CDR3 DNA sequence: TGCAGTGCTAGAGTACGGCAGGATGAGCAGTACTTC.

The genes are TRBV4-1 and TRBJ2-7, with TRBD1 matching over 7 bases. Unmatched junction bases numbered 9, after V lost 4 bases and J lost 3 bases. The CDR3 is 15 amino acids. Germline V gene lookup returns CDR1 MGHRA and CDR2 YSYEKL. CDR3 DNA: TGCGCCAGCAGCCCTCTGACAGGGTATAGCTACGAGCAGTACTTC. Translation gives CASSPLTGYSYEQYF.

The rearrangement uses TRBV4-1 and TRBJ1-6; a weak D match, TRBD1 (5 bases). Germline CDR1 MGHRA, CDR2 YSYEKL. V lost 0 bases and J 0 bases, leaving 12 bases between the germline ends. The CDR3 has 18 amino acids. The DNA for the CDR3 is TGCGCCAGCAGCCAAGATCGTGCAGGGAGCTCCTATAATTCACCCCTCCACTTT. This translates into CASSQDRAGSSYNSPLHF.

This chain joins TRBV27 and TRBJ2-6, with D tentatively TRBD2 (6 bases). The CDR3 length is 15 residues. Looked up from germline, CDR1 is MNHEY and CDR2 is SMNVEV (reference sequence). V dropped 4 bases and J dropped 4 bases, with 11 bases sitting between them. The CDR3, as DNA: TGTGCCAGCAGTTGGGGGGTGCGCGGGGCCAACGTCCTGACTTTC. Translated: CASSWGVRGANVLTF.

The table lists this clonotype with a few counts. The CDR3 protein is CASSDRLAGGYNEQFF. CDR3 in DNA: TGTGCCAGCAGTGACCGACTAGCGGGGGGGTACAATGAGCAGTTCTTC. The chain has TRBV6-1 and TRBJ2-1; 14 bases are a match to TRBD2. Unmatched junction bases numbered 2, after V lost 3 bases and J lost 4 bases. This CDR3 is built from 16 residues. Germline V gene sequence: CDR1 MNHNS, CDR2 SASEGT.

The chain joins TRBV6-1 to TRBJ1-1; possibly TRBD1 for D (6 bases). The CDR3 has 15 amino acids. CDR1 is MNHNS, CDR2 SASEGT, per germline. Trimming removed 4 bases at V and 1 base at J, with 13 bases between. The CDR3 bases are TGTGCCAGCAGTGGATTACAGGGCTCGAACACTGAAGCTTTCTTT. Translating it yields CASSGLQGSNTEAFF.

This clonotype was detected many times. The chain is built from TRBV12-3 or TRBV12-4 and TRBJ1-5; D is uncertain. Trimming removed 1 base from V and 4 bases from J, with 5 bases in between. The CDR3 is 13 residues long. In nucleotides, the CDR3 is TGTGCCAGCAGTTTAGACCGGAATCAGCCCCAGCATTTT. It specifies CASSLDRNQPQHF.

Many counts were recorded for this clonotype. The V call is TRBV12-3 or TRBV12-4, the J call TRBJ2-1; D is unresolved. V was pared by 6 bases and J by 2 bases, with 8 bases between. There are 13 residues in the CDR3. The CDR3 region is CASSLRTYNEQFF. The CDR3 coding sequence is TGTGCCAGCAGCTTGAGAACCTACAATGAGCAGTTCTTC.

At least ten counts were recorded for this clonotype. The chain carries TRBV3-1 and TRBJ2-3, with D possibly matching TRBD2 (6 bases). V lost 4 bases and J lost 4, with 18 bases in between. CDR1 and CDR2 from the germline V gene are LGHDT and YNNKEL (reference sequence). The CDR3 extends over 16 amino acids. The CDR3 coding sequence is TGTGCCAGCAGCCCTCCTAGCGATATAGGAGCAGATACGCAGTATTTT. The encoded protein is CASSPPSDIGADTQYF.

The chain has TRBV5-1 and TRBJ2-1; 7 bases are shared with TRBD2. Germline V CDR1 and CDR2: SGHRS, YFSETQ. The CDR3 runs to 15 residues. V dropped 4 bases and J dropped 3; count of bases not matched to a gene: 7. The CDR3 protein is CASSPNSGNYNEQFF. For the CDR3, the DNA is TGCGCCAGCAGCCCAAACAGCGGGAACTACAATGAGCAGTTCTTC.

This chain joins TRBV5-5 and TRBJ2-1; D not certain. From germline, CDR1 is SGHKS and CDR2 YYEKEE (reference sequence). CDR3 length: 16 residues. V was cut by 5 bases and J by 4 bases, with 19 bases left in between. CDR3 loop: CASSSLPDGSYNEQFF. In DNA form, the CDR3 reads TGTGCCAGCAGTTCATTACCGGACGGCTCGTACAATGAGCAGTTCTTC. The full variable domain, completed using reference TRBV5-5 and TRBJ2-1, is DAGVTQSPTHLIKTRGQQVTLRCSPISGHKSVSWYQQVLGQGPQFIFQYYEKEERGRGNFPDRFSARQFPNYSSELNVNALLLGDSALYLCASSSLPDGSYNEQFFGPGTRLTVL.

The chain carries TRBV20-1 and TRBJ2-1; TRBD2 aligns across 8 bases. V trimming: 5 bases; J trimming: 8 bases; junction bases outside the gene matches: 14. CDR3 length equals 15 residues. CDR1 and CDR2 (germline): DFQATT, SNEGSKA (reference sequence). CDR3 in DNA: TGCAGTGCTTGGGACGGACTAGCCCCTCGTTATGAGCAGTTCTTC. Its protein product is CSAWDGLAPRYEQFF.

The rearrangement links TRBV20-1 to TRBJ2-7, with 7 bases that match TRBD1. J gave up 1 base and V 6 bases, and 12 bases lay outside the gene matches. Per germline, CDR1 DFQATT and CDR2 SNEGSKA (reference sequence). CDR3 length equals 15 residues. The CDR3 protein is CSAVRRGGPSYEQYF. The CDR3 nucleotides read TGCAGTGCGGTACGCCGAGGGGGCCCGTCCTACGAGCAGTACTTC.